The clone carrying this TCR beta chain was detected only once. As yet, its antigen is unknown. These data originate in a study of T cells after posttransplantation cyclophosphamide. Assay: immunoSEQ multiplex PCR; the TCRdb copy retains only in-frame clones and omits some. The table has 34,000 or so clones, around nine tenths seen once. In germline, CDR1 is LNHDA, CDR2 SQIVND (reference sequence). The V end lost 2 bases, the J end lost 11 bases, and 18 bases lay between the germline ends. CDR3 length equals 14 residues. Study conclusions and caveats: Tissue-infiltrating T cells from skin or gut overlapped little with blood T cells.

The naive gate required viable CD3+CD4+ or CD3+CD8+ cells with CCR7+CD45RA+CD45RO-CD95-CD27+CD28+ phenotype. Peripheral blood was collected from the related graft donor on the marrow donation day. The sequence derives from a man aged 25-45 years in good health and a related stem cell transplant donor. The J gene is TRBJ2-5, the V gene TRBV19; perhaps TRBD1 as D (5 bases). Sequenced material: naive CD4+ T cells sorted from blood. The CDR3 loop is CASSILRDSPEQYF. CDR3 in DNA: TGTGCCAGTAGTATACTCCGAGACAGCCCGGAGCAGTACTTC. The whole variable domain, remainder taken from reference TRBV19 and TRBJ2-5, is DGGITQSPKYLFRKEGQNVTLSCEQNLNHDAMYWYRQDPGQGLRLIYYSQIVNDFQKGDIAEGYSVSREKKESFPLTVTSAQKNPTAFYLCASSILRDSPEQYFGPGTRLLVL.